This T cell receptor (beta chain) was recorded in a study of cytomegalovirus exposure and HLA in healthy donors. PCR amplification relied on 60 Vbeta primers (plus 13 Jbeta primers). Sequenced by immunoSEQ multiplex PCR; TCRdb stores in-frame clones only, minus some. The table lists 100,000 to 150,000 clones, approximately 80% of them singletons, with around 4% in the top ten. Material for sequencing was PBMCs. This TCR derives from a man aged 35 to 55 in good health and CMV-seronegative.

For the CDR3, the DNA is TGTGCCAGCAGCTTATCCCAACAGATACTAGCCAAAAACATTCAGTACTTC. Its translation: CASSLSQQILAKNIQYF. J is TRBJ2-4 and V is TRBV7-2; D is ambiguous. This CDR3 contains 17 residues. Trimming pared 2 bases from V and 0 bases from J, leaving 14 bases between. From germline, CDR1 is SGHTA and CDR2 FQGNSA.